One sample yielded the 31 T cell receptor beta chains listed below, sequenced in a study of blood T cell repertoires in COVID-19. Method: immunoSEQ multiplex PCR; TCRdb's copy keeps in-frame clones and lacks some. The table lists around 370,000 clones, around nine tenths of them singletons. Sequenced sample: peripheral blood. The receptor set was obtained from a woman in her 70s with COVID-19, enrolled during active disease.

This clone showed up just a few times. The V gene is TRBV19, the J gene TRBJ1-2; D is undetermined. CDR1 and CDR2 from the germline V gene are LNHDA and SQIVND (reference sequence). Trimming took off 7 bases at V and 4 bases at J, with 13 bases between the two ends. The length of the CDR3 is 13 residues. The CDR3 nucleotides read TGTGCCAGTATCGCGGGCGAGTTCTATGGCTACACCTTC. It specifies CASIAGEFYGYTF.

The V and J genes are TRBV6-2 or TRBV6-3 and TRBJ2-1; TRBD2 agrees at 13 bases. CDR1 is MNHEY, CDR2 SVGEGT, per germline. This CDR3 is 16 amino acids long. Trimming took 0 bases from V and 7 from J; bases not matched to a gene: 3. The DNA of the CDR3 is TGTGCCAGCAGTTACTCGAAACTAGCGGGGGGGAATGAGCAGTTCTTC. It is translated as CASSYSKLAGGNEQFF.

The chain joins TRBV7-6 to TRBJ1-1; 7 nucleotides match TRBD1. The length of the CDR3 is 13 residues. Unmatched junction bases numbered 1, after V lost 5 bases and J lost 1 base. CDR1 is SGHVS and CDR2 is FNYEAQ in the germline V gene. The CDR3 here is CASSRTGNTEAFF. The CDR3 bases are TGTGCCAGCAGCCGGACAGGGAACACTGAAGCTTTCTTT.

This clone was recorded many times. The rearrangement links TRBV4-2 to TRBJ1-2; 10 nucleotides agree with TRBD1. V lost 1 base, J lost 6 bases, and 14 bases stayed unmatched. The CDR3 is 18 residues long. Looked up from germline, CDR1 is LGHNA and CDR2 is YNFKEQ. Written as DNA, the CDR3 is TGTGCCAGCAGCCAAGTCGGGACAGGGGCTTACTACGTGGATGGCTACACCTTC. Protein product: CASSQVGTGAYYVDGYTF.

The chain has TRBV19 and TRBJ2-7; maybe TRBD1 (5 bases). Germline loops: CDR1 LNHDA, CDR2 SQIVND (reference sequence). The V end lost 7 bases, the J end lost 4 bases, and 14 bases lay between the germline ends. This CDR3 has 13 residues. The CDR3 region is CASKRAGWYEQYF. CDR3 DNA: TGTGCCAGTAAAAGGGCAGGGTGGTACGAGCAGTACTTC.

The count of this clone is one. The chain combines TRBV7-2 with TRBJ2-6; 9 nucleotides match TRBD2. Germline V gene data show CDR1 as SGHTA and CDR2 as FQGNSA. The J segment lost 2 bases and the V segment lost 1 base, leaving 6 bases of the junction unmatched. This CDR3 has 18 residues. The CDR3 DNA sequence: TGTGCCAGCAGCTTAGTATCGCGGGGGGGACCTGGGGCCAACGTCCTGACTTTC. It translates to CASSLVSRGGPGANVLTF.

This clone was detected only a few times. V is TRBV5-1 and J is TRBJ2-7, with 10 bases aligning to TRBD1. Germline V gene sequence: CDR1 SGHRS, CDR2 YFSETQ. V lost 2 bases to trimming and J lost 3 bases; unmatched junction nucleotides: 2. The CDR3 loop spans 14 amino acids. CDR3 in DNA: TGCGCCAGCAGCTTTTGGGACAGGGGCTACGAGCAGTACTTC. Its protein is CASSFWDRGYEQYF.

V usage is TRBV19 and J usage is TRBJ1-5; no firm D call. Germline CDR1 and CDR2: LNHDA and SQIVND (reference sequence). This CDR3 contains 17 residues. The V gene lost 3 bases and the J gene lost 0 bases, with 15 bases spanning the gap. The CDR3 loop reads CASSMALRRDSNQPQHF. In DNA form, the CDR3 reads TGTGCCAGTAGTATGGCGCTTAGGCGGGATAGCAATCAGCCCCAGCATTTT.

The V and J genes are TRBV10-1 and TRBJ2-1; TRBD1 matches at 8 bases. CDR3 length equals 14 residues. The V gene end was trimmed by 11 bases and the J gene end by 0 bases; junction bases not matched to a gene: 6. Germline V CDR1 and CDR2: WNHNN, SYGVQD (reference sequence). In DNA, the CDR3 is TGCGCCGTTTACAGGGGGGCCTCCTACAATGAGCAGTTCTTC. Residues: CAVYRGASYNEQFF.

Only a few counts were recorded for this clone. The genes are TRBV3-1 (or the pseudogene TRBV3-2) and TRBJ2-7; D possibly corresponds to TRBD1 (5 bases). CDR1 and CDR2 (germline): LGHDT, YNNKEL (reference sequence). The CDR3 totals 11 residues. V lost 6 bases, J lost 5 bases, and 8 bases lay in between. CDR3 residues: CASRDKNEQYF. CDR3 DNA: TGTGCCAGCAGGGACAAGAACGAGCAGTACTTC.

V and J are TRBV28 and TRBJ1-5, with D unclear. Germline V CDR1 and CDR2: MDHEN, SYDVKM. Trimming removed 6 bases at V and 3 bases at J, with 18 bases between. The CDR3 sequence is 16 residues long. The CDR3 spells CASRETGNLSNQPQHF. The DNA of the CDR3 is TGTGCCAGCAGGGAGACGGGAAACCTCTCCAATCAGCCCCAGCATTTT.

This chain links TRBV10-3 with TRBJ2-6; D perhaps matches TRBD2 (6 bases). CDR1 is ENHRY and CDR2 is SYGVKD in the germline V gene. The CDR3 runs to 15 residues. V lost 3 bases and J 3 bases, leaving 9 bases between the germline ends. CDR3 bases: TGTGCCATCAGTGATGCGGGGAGTGGGGCCAACGTCCTGACTTTC. Translation gives CAISDAGSGANVLTF.

This clone was counted a few times. The CDR3 DNA is TGTGCCAGCAGTTTTAGACAGAGCTCCTATAATTCACCCCTCCACTTT. Translating it yields CASSFRQSSYNSPLHF. The V and J genes are TRBV28 and TRBJ1-6; D may be TRBD1 (5 bases). There are 16 residues in the CDR3. CDR1 is MDHEN, CDR2 SYDVKM, per germline. V shed 3 bases and J shed 0 bases, with 9 bases lying between them.

The V and J genes are TRBV27 and TRBJ2-1, with D possibly being TRBD1 (6 bases). This CDR3 comprises 15 residues. Germline CDR1 is MNHEY and CDR2 is SMNVEV (reference sequence). V lost 2 bases and J 5 bases, leaving 13 bases between the germline ends. CDR3 sequence (DNA): TGTGCCAGCAGTTTAAGGGGGTTAGGAGACAATGAGCAGTTCTTC. Translation gives CASSLRGLGDNEQFF.

This chain connects TRBV30 to TRBJ2-7; no clear D gene. V shed 3 bases and J shed 2 bases, with 17 bases lying between them. The CDR3 is made up of 15 amino acids. CDR1 is GTSNPN and CDR2 is SVGIG in the germline V gene (reference sequence). The CDR3 bases are TGTGCCTGGAGCCGCTCGCAGGTGTTACCCTACGAGCAGTACTTC. Protein: CAWSRSQVLPYEQYF.

The V gene is TRBV5-8, the J gene TRBJ2-1; tentative D call: TRBD1 (7 bases). The V and J ends lost 4 bases and 0 bases respectively, with 14 bases between them. CDR1 is SGHTS and CDR2 is YDEGEE in the germline V gene. There are 16 residues in the CDR3. CDR3 bases: TGTGCCAGCAGCAGCAGGGGGGTTGGCTCCTACAATGAGCAGTTCTTC. It encodes CASSSRGVGSYNEQFF.

This chain connects TRBV3-1 (or the pseudogene TRBV3-2) to TRBJ1-5; D is unresolved. The CDR3 runs 13 residues. The V and J ends lost 6 bases and 5 bases respectively, with 11 bases between them. Germline CDR1 LGHDT, CDR2 YNNKEL (reference sequence). The CDR3 DNA reads as TGTGCCAGCAGTTTCAATGGAGATCAGCCCCAGCATTTT. Protein product: CASSFNGDQPQHF.

The gene calls are TRBV5-1 and TRBJ1-2, with 7 positions matching TRBD1. With 4 bases clipped from V and 6 bases from J, the junction kept 9 bases outside the gene matches. Germline values: CDR1 SGHRS, CDR2 YFSETQ. The length of the CDR3 is 14 residues. The CDR3 loop is CASSPGTASHGYTF. CDR3 bases: TGCGCCAGCAGCCCTGGGACAGCGAGCCATGGCTACACCTTC.

The CDR3 spells CASSAGGRTDTQYF. CDR3 coding DNA: TGTGCCAGCTCCGCGGGGGGCCGCACAGATACGCAGTATTTT. J is TRBJ2-3 and V is TRBV5-4, with 8 nucleotides matching TRBD2. The germline V gene encodes CDR1 SGHNT and CDR2 YYREEE (reference sequence). J was trimmed by 1 base and V by 7 bases; bases with no gene match: 5. This CDR3 comprises 14 residues.

This chain joins TRBV29-1 and TRBJ1-2; a weak D match, TRBD1 (5 bases). The germline V gene encodes CDR1 SQVTM and CDR2 ANQGSEA. V shed 3 bases and J shed 7 bases, with 18 bases lying between them. The CDR3 extends over 14 amino acids. The CDR3 sequence: CSVDPGAGDAGYTF. The CDR3 bases are TGCAGCGTTGACCCTGGGGCGGGGGACGCTGGCTACACCTTC.

This clone appeared a few times. This chain links TRBV10-1 with TRBJ1-2; TRBD1 agrees at 8 bases. The V segment lost 10 bases and the J segment 6 bases; nucleotides outside the gene matches: 10. Germline V lookup: CDR1 WNHNN, CDR2 SYGVQD (reference sequence). The CDR3 contains 13 residues. CDR3 nucleotide sequence: TGCGCCAACTCCCCGCAGGGGGCTGATGGCTACACCTTC. Its translation is CANSPQGADGYTF.

The rearrangement joins TRBV29-1 to TRBJ1-1; D gene uncertain. V lost 8 bases and J 12 bases, leaving 13 bases between the germline ends. Germline V gene lookup returns CDR1 SQVTM and CDR2 ANQGSEA. This CDR3 is built from 9 residues. The CDR3: CSLEVGSFF. The CDR3 DNA reads as TGCAGCCTAGAGGTCGGTTCTTTCTTT.

This rearrangement joins TRBV18 to TRBJ2-7; the match to TRBD2 covers 7 bases. Germline V lookup: CDR1 KGHSH, CDR2 LQKENI. The CDR3 totals 13 residues. V trimming: 4 bases; J trimming: 3 bases; junction bases outside the gene matches: 3. CDR3 DNA sequence: TGTGCCAGCTCACTCGGACTAGTCTACGAGCAGTACTTC. This encodes CASSLGLVYEQYF.

The CDR3 sequence: CASSLVGDTEAFF. CDR3 DNA sequence: TGTGCCAGCAGCTTAGTCGGGGACACTGAAGCTTTCTTT. The chain joins TRBV7-9 to TRBJ1-1; D is ambiguous. V was shortened by 1 base and J by 3 bases, with 6 bases between the two germline ends. Germline V lookup: CDR1 SEHNR, CDR2 FQNEAQ (reference sequence). The CDR3 has 13 residues. Full variable domain (remainder filled in from reference TRBV7-9 and TRBJ1-1): DTGVSQNPRHKITKRGQNVTFRCDPISEHNRLYWYRQTLGQGPEFLTYFQNEAQLEKSRLLSDRFSAERPKGSFSTLEIQRTEQGDSAMYLCASSLVGDTEAFFGQGTRLTVV.

This CDR3 is CASTEQGTEAFF. The CDR3 coding sequence is TGTGCCAGCACCGAACAGGGCACTGAAGCTTTCTTT. The gene calls are TRBV7-9 and TRBJ1-1; a possible D gene is TRBD1 (6 bases). Deletions cut 7 bases from V and 4 bases from J, with 10 bases between. The CDR3 runs to 12 residues. The germline gives CDR1 SEHNR, CDR2 FQNEAQ (reference sequence).

V gene TRBV12-3 or TRBV12-4 combines with J gene TRBJ1-3, with D uncertain. The CDR3 extends over 12 amino acids. Trimming took 7 bases from V and 4 from J, leaving 8 bases between them. CDR3 DNA sequence: TGTGCCAGCACCGTAGTGGGAAACACCATATATTTT. Translating gives CASTVVGNTIYF.

In its sample, this clone was seen a few times. The chain combines TRBV2 with TRBJ1-2, with 8 positions matching TRBD1. CDR3 length equals 13 residues. J gave up 4 bases and V 9 bases, and 7 bases lay outside the gene matches. Germline CDR1 reads SNHLY; CDR2 reads FYNNEI. CDR3 in amino acids: CASGQGVSYGYTF. As DNA, the CDR3 is TGTGCCAGTGGACAGGGTGTTAGCTATGGCTACACCTTC.

This clone turned up a few times. J is TRBJ2-3 and V is TRBV7-9, with D possibly being TRBD2 (5 bases). Germline V gene lookup returns CDR1 SEHNR and CDR2 FQNEAQ (reference sequence). V lost 11 bases to trimming and J lost 0 bases, with 15 bases between them. The CDR3 has 14 residues. The CDR3 loop reads CAFPWAGSTDTQYF. Written as DNA, the CDR3 is TGTGCCTTCCCTTGGGCGGGCAGCACAGATACGCAGTATTTT.

Details on this clone: Other DNA sequences within the sample encode an identical CDR3. The chain joins TRBV5-1 to TRBJ2-2, with TRBD1 as a possible D gene (6 bases). Trimming shortened V by 2 bases and J by 2 bases, and 7 bases separated the two germline ends. Looked up from germline, CDR1 is SGHRS and CDR2 is YFSETQ. The CDR3 has 14 amino acids. The CDR3, as DNA: TGCGCCAGCAGCTTCAGGGGAAACACCGGGGAGCTGTTTTTT. Translation gives CASSFRGNTGELFF.

This rearrangement joins TRBV6-5 to TRBJ1-3, with D uncertain. Germline-derived CDR1 and CDR2 are MNHEY and SVGAGI. V was pared by 2 bases and J by 0 bases, with 5 bases between. CDR3 length: 14 residues. This chain's CDR3 is CASSYEGSGNTIYF. CDR3 in DNA: TGTGCCAGCAGTTACGAGGGCTCTGGAAACACCATATATTTT.

This clone has just one count. The chain uses TRBV7-2 and TRBJ2-1; 7 bases are shared with TRBD1. The CDR3 consists of 17 residues. V shed 5 bases and J 0 bases; nucleotides not matched to a gene: 10. Germline assignment: CDR1 SGHTA and CDR2 FQGNSA. The CDR3 protein is CASSPVPGQPSYNEQFF. The CDR3 DNA sequence: TGTGCCAGCAGCCCGGTACCGGGACAGCCCTCCTACAATGAGCAGTTCTTC.